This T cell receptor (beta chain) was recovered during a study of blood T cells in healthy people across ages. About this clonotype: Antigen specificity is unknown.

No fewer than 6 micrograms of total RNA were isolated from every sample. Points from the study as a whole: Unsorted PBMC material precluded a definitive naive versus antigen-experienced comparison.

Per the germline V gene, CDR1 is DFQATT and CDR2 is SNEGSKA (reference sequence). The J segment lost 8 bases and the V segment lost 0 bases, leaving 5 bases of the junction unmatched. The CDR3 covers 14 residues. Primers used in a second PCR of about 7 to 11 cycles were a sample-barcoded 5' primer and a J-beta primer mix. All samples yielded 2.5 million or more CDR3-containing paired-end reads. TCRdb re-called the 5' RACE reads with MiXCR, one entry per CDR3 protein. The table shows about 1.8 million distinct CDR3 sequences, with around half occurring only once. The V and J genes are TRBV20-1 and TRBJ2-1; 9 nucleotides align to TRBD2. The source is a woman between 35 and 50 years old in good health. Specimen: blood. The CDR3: CSARDWRGGDEQFF. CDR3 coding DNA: TGCAGTGCTAGAGATTGGCGGGGGGGTGATGAGCAGTTCTTC.